Given below is one TCR beta chain in context. This entry is derived from a study of cytomegalovirus exposure and HLA in healthy donors. The method was immunoSEQ multiplex PCR; TCRdb's version includes in-frame clones alone and lacks a portion of them. This sample yields roughly 250,000 clones, of which around 90% are seen a single time; roughly 0.38% belongs to the top ten. Germline V lookup: CDR1 SGHRS, CDR2 YFSETQ. After removal of 0 bases from V and 0 bases from J, the junction contained 9 bases not matched to a gene. The CDR3 is 18 amino acids. The TCR was taken from a woman aged 18-29 years in good health and CMV-seronegative. The V call is TRBV5-1, the J call TRBJ2-1, with 7 nucleotides matching TRBD2. Material for sequencing was PBMCs. This chain's CDR3 is CASSLEGAGEVSYNEQFF. The CDR3 DNA is TGCGCCAGCAGCTTGGAGGGTGCGGGGGAGGTCTCCTACAATGAGCAGTTCTTC.